This T cell receptor (beta chain) was identified in a study of blood T cell repertoires in COVID-19 (dated by TCRdb to about 2020). At the level of the whole study: The collaborator samples originated in the United States, Italy and Spain and spanned the acute and convalescent phases of COVID-19. The material from the prospective study consisted of cDNA or gDNA derived from T cells, B-cell-depleted T cells, or PBMCs. The repertoires were released in a freely available public database meant as a resource for research on the immune response to SARS-CoV-2. The dataset comprised deeply sampled blood TCRbeta repertoires from subjects exposed to, actively infected with, or recovered from COVID-19. Nearly every sample came with metadata listing a de-identified subject ID, COVID-19 status, age in years and sex. Samples came from the ongoing ImmuneRACE study (first 160 participants) plus 1,254 subjects from 6 global collaborators. Where HLA class I and class II types were available, the types were taken from metadata supplied by the sample provider, not from assay-based typing.

Comment on this clone: Its antigen target is currently unknown. The input lacks base qualities; no much larger clone sits a single base away.

TCRbeta CDR3 regions were amplified from genomic DNA by means of the immunoSEQ Assay, a bias-controlled multiplex PCR. The paper's data handling went like this. The number of nucleated cells in each sample was estimated from the amplification of reference gene primers within the assay. To quantify the absolute abundance of each unique TCRbeta CDR3 rearrangement, sequence reads were collapsed and filtered. For each sample, productive Simpson clonality was calculated by taking the square root of Simpson's diversity index across productive rearrangements. As stored in TCRdb, this immuneACCESS dataset retains in-frame rearrangements with V and J assigned. A fraction of the clones does not appear; measured against another copy, unresolved V genes explain less than half of the discrepancy, and the remainder lacks a known reason. The V and J calls and clone size come from that table; D and trimming were worked out from the DNA. A total of some 33,000 clones appear in this sample, roughly 85% of them only once. 5% to 7.5% of the sample comes from the top ten.

Broad study findings and their caveats: The amount of clinical and demographic metadata varied by source and participant and was provided uncurated.

Whole blood was collected in K2EDTA tubes by collaborating institutions according to the institutions' own protocols. For TCRbeta analysis, collaborator samples were shipped as frozen whole blood, as isolated PBMCs, or as DNA extracted from either sample type. The junction carries 19 bases between V and J, which are trimmed by 6 bases and 8 bases respectively. From the germline V gene, CDR1 is MDHEN and CDR2 is SYDVKM. The CDR3 holds 14 amino acids from the cysteine to the phenylalanine. Of the read, only the CDR3 DNA is kept; its 42 bases are in frame from base 1. This sequence uses TRBV28 and TRBJ1-2; TRBD1 is possibly the D segment (6 matching bases). This clonotype was obtained from a man aged 55 to 70 with active COVID-19. Specimen: peripheral blood. The CDR3 corresponds to CASRPTGTTEGYTF. In nucleotide form, the sequence is TGTGCCAGCAGACCAACCGGGACAACGGAGGGCTACACCTTC.